The 16 T cell receptor beta chains below were found in one sample sequenced in a study of cytomegalovirus exposure and HLA in healthy donors. TCRdb's table, derived via immunoSEQ multiplex PCR, lists solely in-frame clones and lacks some. The sample gives about 60,000 clones, 90% of which show up once; 1% to 1.2% is in the top ten. Source material: PBMCs. These TCRs come from a man aged 18 to 30 in good health and CMV-seronegative.

The chain uses TRBV7-2 and TRBJ2-1; 11 bases agree with TRBD2. Unmatched junction bases numbered 10, after V lost 6 bases and J lost 9 bases. Germline V gene sequence: CDR1 SGHTA, CDR2 FQGNSA. CDR3 size: 15 residues. The CDR3 nucleotides read TGTGCCAGCAGTTGGGGCGGACTAGCGGGTACTGAGCAGTTCTTC. Translated: CASSWGGLAGTEQFF. Complete variable domain (other parts from reference TRBV7-2 and TRBJ2-1): GAGVSQSPSNKVTEKGKDVELRCDPISGHTALYWYRQSLGQGLEFLIYFQGNSAPDKSGLPSDRFSAERTGGSVSTLTIQRTQQEDSAVYLCASSWGGLAGTEQFFGPGTRLTVL.

This chain links TRBV9 with TRBJ2-1; D might be TRBD1 (5 bases). Per the germline V gene, CDR1 is SGDLS and CDR2 is YYNGEE. Trimming shortened V by 4 bases and J by 7 bases, and 18 bases separated the two germline ends. The CDR3 sequence is 15 residues long. DNA of the CDR3: TGTGCCAGCAGCCCCGACCCCCAAGGGGTAAATGAGCAGTTCTTC. Encoded protein: CASSPDPQGVNEQFF.

The genes are TRBV4-1 and TRBJ2-1, with TRBD1 matching over 10 bases. The CDR3 is 18 residues long. Trimming at V came to 3 bases and at J to 9 bases, leaving 17 bases not matched to a gene. CDR1 is MGHRA, CDR2 YSYEKL, per germline. The CDR3 DNA sequence: TGCGCCAGCAGCCAGGCTTTGTACGGGACAGGGGCGCCAGGTGAGCAGTTCTTC. Encoded protein: CASSQALYGTGAPGEQFF.

This sequence joins TRBV6-1 and TRBJ1-5; TRBD1 is a possible D gene (5 bases). The CDR3 has 14 residues. Germline V lookup: CDR1 MNHNS, CDR2 SASEGT. The V and J ends lost 6 bases and 3 bases respectively, with 12 bases between them. The CDR3 bases are TGTGCCAGCAGGGATAGACAGTTCAATCAGCCCCAGCATTTT. Translated, it gives CASRDRQFNQPQHF.

The rearrangement joins TRBV13 to TRBJ2-1; a weak D match, TRBD1 (5 bases). Per the germline V gene, CDR1 is PRHDT and CDR2 is FYEKMQ (reference sequence). The CDR3 has 16 residues. The V end was cut by 10 bases, the J end by 7 bases, with 26 bases between. CDR3 DNA: TGTGCCACCTGCTATAGGGTAGGGGTTGGGGCGAATGAGCAGTTCTTC. Protein product: CATCYRVGVGANEQFF.

This chain's CDR3 is CASSGAVRGRNKRVQPQHF. The CDR3 DNA reads as TGTGCCAGCAGTGGGGCGGTAAGGGGGCGCAACAAGCGGGTCCAGCCCCAGCATTTT. The chain recombines TRBV6-1 with TRBJ1-5; TRBD1 matches at 7 bases. This CDR3 is 19 amino acids long. V lost 4 bases and J lost 7; bases outside the gene matches: 22. Germline values: CDR1 MNHNS, CDR2 SASEGT.

V is TRBV21-1 and J is TRBJ2-7; the DNA was not used to check the table's D call, TRBD2. TRBV21-1 is recorded as a pseudogene. The CDR3 spans 15 residues. The CDR3 protein is CAITLMGGGTYEQYF. The DNA of the CDR3 is TGTGCCATTACGCTCATGGGGGGAGGAACCTACGAGCAGTACTTC.

The chain recombines TRBV7-8 with TRBJ1-1, with D hard to call. This CDR3 has 13 amino acids. From germline, CDR1 is SGHVS and CDR2 FQNEAQ. The ends were cut back, 5 bases at V and 0 bases at J, with 7 bases in the middle. CDR3 in amino acids: CASSHDMNTEAFF. As DNA, the CDR3 is TGTGCCAGCAGCCATGACATGAACACTGAAGCTTTCTTT.

The chain links TRBV5-1 to TRBJ2-1; tentatively, D is TRBD2 (6 bases). V dropped 0 bases and J dropped 7 bases, with 17 bases sitting between them. Germline CDR1 is SGHRS and CDR2 is YFSETQ. The CDR3 loop spans 16 amino acids. The chain's CDR3 is CASSLAEGPNYNEQFF. CDR3 DNA sequence: TGCGCCAGCAGCTTGGCGGAGGGGCCTAATTATAATGAGCAGTTCTTC.

The gene calls are TRBV2 and TRBJ1-2; possibly TRBD1 for D (6 bases). The V gene's germline CDR1 is SNHLY and CDR2 FYNNEI. Deletions cut 5 bases from V and 4 bases from J, with 17 bases between. There are 15 residues in the CDR3. CDR3 residues: CASSPILDSFYGYTF. The CDR3 region has the DNA TGTGCCAGCAGTCCCATCCTGGACAGCTTCTATGGCTACACCTTC.

The gene calls are TRBV25-1 and TRBJ2-2, with D tentatively TRBD1 (5 bases). Germline CDR1 MGHDK, CDR2 SYGVNS. The CDR3 contains 15 residues. Deletions cut 3 bases from V and 7 bases from J, with 15 bases between. The CDR3: CASSDQGLEDGELFF. Here the CDR3 DNA reads TGTGCCAGCAGTGATCAGGGTCTTGAGGACGGGGAGCTGTTTTTT.

The genes are TRBV5-6 and TRBJ2-6; tentative D call: TRBD2 (6 bases). Trimming left V 0 bases short and J 4 bases short, with 8 bases between. The germline gives CDR1 SGHDT, CDR2 YYEEEE. This CDR3 has 15 amino acids. The CDR3, as DNA: TGTGCCAGCAGCTTGGGCGGGGCAGGGGCCAACGTCCTGACTTTC. It codes for CASSLGGAGANVLTF.

The rearrangement uses TRBV30 and TRBJ1-5; possibly TRBD1 for D (6 bases). The CDR3 runs 15 residues. Between the trimmed V and J ends, which lost 2 bases and 0 bases, there was a span of 11 bases. Germline CDR1 is GTSNPN and CDR2 is SVGIG (reference sequence). The CDR3 nucleotides read TGTGCCTGGAGTCGGGGGGCGGCTAGCAATCAGCCCCAGCATTTT. Encoded protein: CAWSRGAASNQPQHF.

V is TRBV28 and J is TRBJ2-5; 8 nucleotides match TRBD2. The length of the CDR3 is 15 residues. Trimming at V came to 8 bases and at J to 5 bases, leaving 13 bases not matched to a gene. Germline CDR1 is MDHEN and CDR2 is SYDVKM. CDR3 residues: CASFPAGEAYETQYF. CDR3 sequence (DNA): TGTGCCAGCTTTCCAGCGGGAGAGGCGTATGAGACCCAGTACTTC.

The chain carries TRBV9 and TRBJ2-2, with TRBD2 matching 10 bases. Trimming cost V 2 bases and J 6 bases; bases outside gene matches: 13. Germline CDR1 reads SGDLS; CDR2 reads YYNGEE. The CDR3 length is 18 residues. In DNA form, the CDR3 reads TGTGCCAGCAGCGTCGGAGCGGGAGGGCCGCTAGTCCCCGGGGAGCTGTTTTTT. As protein: CASSVGAGGPLVPGELFF.

The genes are TRBV19 and TRBJ2-1; perhaps TRBD2 as D (5 bases). Germline V CDR1 and CDR2: LNHDA, SQIVND (reference sequence). V lost 3 bases and J 9 bases, leaving 18 bases between the germline ends. The CDR3 contains 15 residues. The CDR3 DNA reads TGTGCCAGTAGTATGGCGTGGGAGATGGGTTTTGAGCAGTTCTTC. It codes for CASSMAWEMGFEQFF.